Below are 2 T cell receptor beta chains sequenced from a single sample in a study of CD8 T cells in ankylosing spondylitis. TCRdb analysed the 5' RACE reads with MiXCR anew, one entry per CDR3 protein. The top ten clones hold about a sixth of a sample with fewer than 400,000 distinct CDR3 sequences, about a fifth of them seen once. These receptors have no identified antigens. Study findings and constraints: Seemingly characteristic of ankylosing spondylitis blood was a TCR beta motif consisting of roughly 8 highly homologous variants.

Sequencing was performed on blood, either unsorted or a sorted T cell fraction (not recorded which). These receptors were collected from a male donor with ankylosing spondylitis.

This clonotype was seen a few times. The J gene is TRBJ1-5, the V gene TRBV12-3 or TRBV12-4; D gene uncertain. The CDR3 has 13 amino acids. CDR3 in DNA: TGTTCTTCGGGCGCGCGGGGCAATCAGCCCCAGCATTTT. Translating gives CSSGARGNQPQHF.

CDR3 DNA sequence: TGCGCCAGCAGCTTGGATGGACAGGAGCAGGAGCCCCAGCATTTT. Protein sequence: CASSLDGQEQEPQHF. This chain links TRBV5-1 with TRBJ1-5, with 7 bases that match TRBD1. Trimming removed 0 bases from V and 8 bases from J; junction bases left unmatched: 8. Germline lookup yields CDR1 SGHRS and CDR2 YFSETQ. The CDR3 covers 15 residues.